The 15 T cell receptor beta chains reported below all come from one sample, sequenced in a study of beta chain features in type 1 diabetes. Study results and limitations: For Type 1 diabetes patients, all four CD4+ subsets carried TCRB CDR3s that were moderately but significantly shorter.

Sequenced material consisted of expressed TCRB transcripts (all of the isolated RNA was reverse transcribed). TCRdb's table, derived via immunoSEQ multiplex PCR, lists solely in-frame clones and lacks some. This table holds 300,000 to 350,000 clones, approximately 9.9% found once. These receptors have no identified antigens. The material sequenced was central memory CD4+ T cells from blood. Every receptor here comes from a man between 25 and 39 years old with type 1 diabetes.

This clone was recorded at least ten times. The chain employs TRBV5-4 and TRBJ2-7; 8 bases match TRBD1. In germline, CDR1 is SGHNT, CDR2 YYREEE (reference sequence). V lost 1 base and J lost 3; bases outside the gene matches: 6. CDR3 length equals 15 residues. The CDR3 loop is CASSLPGQEGYEQYF. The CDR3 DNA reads TGTGCCAGCAGCTTGCCGGGACAGGAGGGCTACGAGCAGTACTTC.

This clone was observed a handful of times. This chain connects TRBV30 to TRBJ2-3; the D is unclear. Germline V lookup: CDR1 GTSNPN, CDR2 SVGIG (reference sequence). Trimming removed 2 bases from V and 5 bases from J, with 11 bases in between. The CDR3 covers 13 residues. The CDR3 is CAWSLTGGDTQYF. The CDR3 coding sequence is TGTGCCTGGAGTTTAACGGGTGGAGATACGCAGTATTTT.

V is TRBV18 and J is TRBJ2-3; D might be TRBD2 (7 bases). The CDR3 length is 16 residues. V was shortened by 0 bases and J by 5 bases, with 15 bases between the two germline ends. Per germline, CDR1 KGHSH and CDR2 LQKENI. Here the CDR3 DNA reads TGTGCCAGCTCACCACCGGCGGGGGCGCCGGGAGATACGCAGTATTTT. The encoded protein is CASSPPAGAPGDTQYF.

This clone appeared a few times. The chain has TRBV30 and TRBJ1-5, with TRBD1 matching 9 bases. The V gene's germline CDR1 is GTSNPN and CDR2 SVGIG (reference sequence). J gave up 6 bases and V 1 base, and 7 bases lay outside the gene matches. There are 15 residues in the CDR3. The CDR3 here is CAWSGRTGESQPQHF. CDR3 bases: TGTGCCTGGAGTGGCCGGACAGGGGAATCTCAGCCCCAGCATTTT.

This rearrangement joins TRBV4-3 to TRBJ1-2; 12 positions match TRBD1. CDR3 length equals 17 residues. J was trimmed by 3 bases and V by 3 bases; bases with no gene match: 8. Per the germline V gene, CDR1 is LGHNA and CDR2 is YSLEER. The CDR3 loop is CASSQDGTGGADYGYTF. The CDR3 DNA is TGCGCCAGCAGCCAGGACGGGACAGGGGGCGCGGACTATGGCTACACCTTC.

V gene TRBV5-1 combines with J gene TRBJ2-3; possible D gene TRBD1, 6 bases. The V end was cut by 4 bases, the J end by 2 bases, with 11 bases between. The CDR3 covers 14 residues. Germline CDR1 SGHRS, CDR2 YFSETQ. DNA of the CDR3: TGCGCCAGCAGCCCGGACAGCTCCACAGATACGCAGTATTTT. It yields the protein CASSPDSSTDTQYF. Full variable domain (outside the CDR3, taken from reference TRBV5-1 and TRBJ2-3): KAGVTQTPRYLIKTRGQQVTLSCSPISGHRSVSWYQQTPGQGLQFLFEYFSETQRNKGNFPGRFSGRQFSNSRSEMNVSTLELGDSALYLCASSPDSSTDTQYFGPGTRLTVL.

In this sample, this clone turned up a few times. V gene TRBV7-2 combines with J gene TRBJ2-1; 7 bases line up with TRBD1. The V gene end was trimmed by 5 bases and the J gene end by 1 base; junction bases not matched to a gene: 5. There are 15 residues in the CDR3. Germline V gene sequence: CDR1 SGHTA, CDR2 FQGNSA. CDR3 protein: CASSQQGQSYNEQFF. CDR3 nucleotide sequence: TGTGCCAGCAGCCAACAGGGGCAGTCCTACAATGAGCAGTTCTTC. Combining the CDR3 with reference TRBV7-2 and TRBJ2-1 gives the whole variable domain GAGVSQSPSNKVTEKGKDVELRCDPISGHTALYWYRQSLGQGLEFLIYFQGNSAPDKSGLPSDRFSAERTGGSVSTLTIQRTQQEDSAVYLCASSQQGQSYNEQFFGPGTRLTVL.

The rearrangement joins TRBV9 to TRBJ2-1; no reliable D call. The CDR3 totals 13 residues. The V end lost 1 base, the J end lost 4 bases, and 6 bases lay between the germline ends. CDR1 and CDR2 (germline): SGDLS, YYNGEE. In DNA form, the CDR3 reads TGTGCCAGCAGCGTATCGGTATACAATGAGCAGTTCTTC. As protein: CASSVSVYNEQFF.

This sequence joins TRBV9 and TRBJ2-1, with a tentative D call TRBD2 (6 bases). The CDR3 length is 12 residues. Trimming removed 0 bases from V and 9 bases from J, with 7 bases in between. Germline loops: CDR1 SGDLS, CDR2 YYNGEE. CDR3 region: CASSVVEGEQFF. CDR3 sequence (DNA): TGTGCCAGCAGCGTAGTGGAGGGTGAGCAGTTCTTC.

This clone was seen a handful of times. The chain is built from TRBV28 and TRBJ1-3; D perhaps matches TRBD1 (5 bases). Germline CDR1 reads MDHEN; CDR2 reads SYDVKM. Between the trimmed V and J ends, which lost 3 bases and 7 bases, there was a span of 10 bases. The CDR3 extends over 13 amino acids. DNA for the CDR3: TGTGCCAGCAGTTTGGATGCAGGGAACACCATATATTTT. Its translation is CASSLDAGNTIYF. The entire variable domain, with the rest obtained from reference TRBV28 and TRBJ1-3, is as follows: DVKVTQSSRYLVKRTGEKVFLECVQDMDHENMFWYRQDPGLGLRLIYFSYDVKMKEKGDIPEGYSVSREKKERFSLILESASTNQTSMYLCASSLDAGNTIYFGEGSWLTVV.

The CDR3 spells CASTPGQGWTDTQYF. The DNA of the CDR3 is TGTGCCAGCACTCCGGGACAGGGGTGGACAGATACGCAGTATTTT. This chain connects TRBV13 to TRBJ2-3, with 10 bases matching TRBD1. The CDR3 is 15 amino acids. V gave up 7 bases and J gave up 3 bases; unmatched junction bases: 7. Germline V lookup: CDR1 PRHDT, CDR2 FYEKMQ (reference sequence).

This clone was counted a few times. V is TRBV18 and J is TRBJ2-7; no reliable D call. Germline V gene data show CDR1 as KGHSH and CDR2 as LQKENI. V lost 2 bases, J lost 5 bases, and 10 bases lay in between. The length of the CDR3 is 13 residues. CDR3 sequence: CASSPGSAHEQYF. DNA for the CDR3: TGTGCCAGCTCACCAGGGTCGGCCCACGAGCAGTACTTC.

The CDR3 coding sequence is TGCGCCAGCAGCCTCCCGACTAGCAGGGCTCACGAGCAGTACTTC. Its translation: CASSLPTSRAHEQYF. This rearrangement joins TRBV4-1 to TRBJ2-7; 7 nucleotides agree with TRBD2. The CDR3 length is 15 residues. From germline, CDR1 is MGHRA and CDR2 YSYEKL. V shed 4 bases, J shed 5 bases, and the junction held 11 bases outside the gene matches.

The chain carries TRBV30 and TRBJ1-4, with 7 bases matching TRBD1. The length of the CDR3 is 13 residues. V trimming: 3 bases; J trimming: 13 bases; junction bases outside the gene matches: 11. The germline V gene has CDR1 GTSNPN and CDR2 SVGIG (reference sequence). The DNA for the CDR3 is TGTGCCTGGAGCCTCGGACAGGTGGAGAGACTGTTTTTT. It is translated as CAWSLGQVERLFF.

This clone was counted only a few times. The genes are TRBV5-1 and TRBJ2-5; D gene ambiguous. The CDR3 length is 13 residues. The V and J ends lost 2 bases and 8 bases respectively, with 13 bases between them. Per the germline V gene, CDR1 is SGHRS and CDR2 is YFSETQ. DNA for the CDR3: TGCGCCAGCAGCTTTGAGGACCACCGAACCCAGTACTTC. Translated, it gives CASSFEDHRTQYF.